The clone carrying this T cell receptor (beta chain) has a count of ten or more. The antigen is not known. This record belongs to a study of T cell repertoires in cytomegalovirus infection. Whole-study context: Public TCR beta signatures marked donors with CMV infection and the matching HLA. Findings of the study overall: Within the response measured ex vivo, HLA-C-restricted CMV-specific TCR beta clonotypes were dominant.

The CDR3 has 16 residues. Trimming took 0 bases from V and 0 from J, leaving 12 bases between them. Germline V gene sequence: CDR1 DFQATT, CDR2 SNEGSKA (reference sequence). TCRdb called the reads again in MiXCR, with one record for every CDR3 protein. Here the sample spans approximately 500,000 distinct CDR3 sequences, around 10% being singletons. This sequence originates from a human donor in good health (CMV status not recorded). Some clones in this sample may be carry-over from other donors' samples. The J gene is TRBJ2-1, the V gene TRBV20-1, with D hard to call. The sequenced sample consisted of PBMCs. The CDR3 DNA reads TGCAGTGCTAGAGAAGAGCTGAGGATCTCCTACAATGAGCAGTTCTTC. It encodes CSAREELRISYNEQFF.